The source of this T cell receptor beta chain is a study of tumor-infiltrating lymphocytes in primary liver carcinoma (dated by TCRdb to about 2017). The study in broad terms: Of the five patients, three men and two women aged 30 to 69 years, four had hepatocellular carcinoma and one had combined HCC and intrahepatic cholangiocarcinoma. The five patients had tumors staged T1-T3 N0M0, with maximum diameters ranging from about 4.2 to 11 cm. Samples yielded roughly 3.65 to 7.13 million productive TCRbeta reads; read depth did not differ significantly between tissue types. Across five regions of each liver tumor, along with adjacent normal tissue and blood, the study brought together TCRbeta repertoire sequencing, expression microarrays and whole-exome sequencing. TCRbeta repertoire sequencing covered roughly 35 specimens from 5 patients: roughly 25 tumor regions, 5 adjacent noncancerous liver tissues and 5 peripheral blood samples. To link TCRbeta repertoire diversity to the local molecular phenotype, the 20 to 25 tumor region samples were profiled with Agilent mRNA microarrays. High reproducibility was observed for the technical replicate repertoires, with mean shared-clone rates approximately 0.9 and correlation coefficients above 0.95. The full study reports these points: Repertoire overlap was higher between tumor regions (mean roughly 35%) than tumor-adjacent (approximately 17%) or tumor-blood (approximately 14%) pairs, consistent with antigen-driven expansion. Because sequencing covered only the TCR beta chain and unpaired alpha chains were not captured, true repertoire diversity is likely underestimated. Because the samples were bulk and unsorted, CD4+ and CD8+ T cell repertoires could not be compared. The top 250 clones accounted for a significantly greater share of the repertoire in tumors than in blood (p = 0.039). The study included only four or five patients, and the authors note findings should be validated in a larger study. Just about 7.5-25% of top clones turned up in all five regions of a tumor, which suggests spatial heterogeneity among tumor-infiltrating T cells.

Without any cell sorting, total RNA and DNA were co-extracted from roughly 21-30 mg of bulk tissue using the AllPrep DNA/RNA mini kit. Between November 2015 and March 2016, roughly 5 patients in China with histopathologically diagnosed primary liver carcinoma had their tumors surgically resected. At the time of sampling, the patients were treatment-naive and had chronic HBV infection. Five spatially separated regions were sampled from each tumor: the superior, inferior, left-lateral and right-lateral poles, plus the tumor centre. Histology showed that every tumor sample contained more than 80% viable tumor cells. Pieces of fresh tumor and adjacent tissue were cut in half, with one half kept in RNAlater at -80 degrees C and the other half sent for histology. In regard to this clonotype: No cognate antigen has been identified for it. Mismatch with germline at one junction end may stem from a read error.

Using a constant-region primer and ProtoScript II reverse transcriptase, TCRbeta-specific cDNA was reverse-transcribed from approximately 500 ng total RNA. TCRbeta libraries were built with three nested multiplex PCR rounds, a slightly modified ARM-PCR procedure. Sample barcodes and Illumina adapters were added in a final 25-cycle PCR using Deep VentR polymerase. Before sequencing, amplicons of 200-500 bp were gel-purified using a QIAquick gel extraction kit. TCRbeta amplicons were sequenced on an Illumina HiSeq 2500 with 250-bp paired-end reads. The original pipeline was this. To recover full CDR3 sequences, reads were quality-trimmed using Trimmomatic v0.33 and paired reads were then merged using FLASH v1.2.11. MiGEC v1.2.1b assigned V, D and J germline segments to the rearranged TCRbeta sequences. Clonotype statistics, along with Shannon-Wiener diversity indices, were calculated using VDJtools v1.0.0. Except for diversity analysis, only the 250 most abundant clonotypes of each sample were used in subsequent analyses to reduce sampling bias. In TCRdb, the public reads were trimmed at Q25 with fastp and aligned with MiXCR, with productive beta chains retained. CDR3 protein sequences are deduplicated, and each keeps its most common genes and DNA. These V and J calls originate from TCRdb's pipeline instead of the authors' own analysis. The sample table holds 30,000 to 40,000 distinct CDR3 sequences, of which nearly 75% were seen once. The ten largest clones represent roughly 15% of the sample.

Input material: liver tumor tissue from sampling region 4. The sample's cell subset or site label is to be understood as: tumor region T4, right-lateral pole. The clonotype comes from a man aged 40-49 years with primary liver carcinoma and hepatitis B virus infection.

The nucleotide sequence is TGTGCCAGCAGCCTCCCAGGGCCAGATATGCAGTATTTT. It is translated as CASSLPGPDMQYF. This sequence uses TRBV11-2 and TRBJ2-3; the D region possibly corresponds to TRBD1 (5 bases align). CDR1 SGHAT and CDR2 FQNNGV are derived from the germline V gene. From the cysteine up to the phenylalanine, the CDR3 has a length of 13 residues. Of the read, only the CDR3 DNA is kept; its 39 bases are in frame from base 1.